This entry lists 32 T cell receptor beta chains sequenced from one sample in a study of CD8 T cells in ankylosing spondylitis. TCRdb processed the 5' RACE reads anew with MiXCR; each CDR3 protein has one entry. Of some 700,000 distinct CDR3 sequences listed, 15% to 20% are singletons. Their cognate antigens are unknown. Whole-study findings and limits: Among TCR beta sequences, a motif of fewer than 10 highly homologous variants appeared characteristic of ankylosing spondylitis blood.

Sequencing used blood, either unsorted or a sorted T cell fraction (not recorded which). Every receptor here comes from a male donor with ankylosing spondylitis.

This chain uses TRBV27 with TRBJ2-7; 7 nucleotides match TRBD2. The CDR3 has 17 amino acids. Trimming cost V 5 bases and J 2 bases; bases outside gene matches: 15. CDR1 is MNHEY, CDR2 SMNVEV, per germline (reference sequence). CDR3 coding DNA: TGTGCCAGCAGTCTTCCTCCTGGCGAAAGCGGGGCCTACGAGCAGTACTTC. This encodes CASSLPPGESGAYEQYF.

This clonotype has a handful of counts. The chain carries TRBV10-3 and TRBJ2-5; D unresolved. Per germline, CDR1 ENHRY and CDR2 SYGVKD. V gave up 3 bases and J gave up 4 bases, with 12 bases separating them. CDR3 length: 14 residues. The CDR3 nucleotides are TGTGCCATCAGTGATATAGGGCGAGGAGAGACCCAGTACTTC. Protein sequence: CAISDIGRGETQYF.

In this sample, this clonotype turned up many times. The CDR3 DNA reads TGTGCCAGCAGCTCCGAGGTCAATCAGCCCCAGCATTTT. Translated, it gives CASSSEVNQPQHF. This chain joins TRBV7-8 and TRBJ1-5; unclear D gene. The CDR3 contains 13 residues. V dropped 4 bases and J dropped 3 bases, with 7 bases sitting between them. Germline CDR1 SGHVS, CDR2 FQNEAQ.

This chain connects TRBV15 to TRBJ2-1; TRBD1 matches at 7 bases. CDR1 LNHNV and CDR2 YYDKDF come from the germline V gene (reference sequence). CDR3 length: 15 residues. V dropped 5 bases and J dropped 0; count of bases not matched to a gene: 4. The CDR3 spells CATSQGDSSYNEQFF. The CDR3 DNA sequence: TGTGCCACCAGCCAGGGGGACAGCTCCTACAATGAGCAGTTCTTC.

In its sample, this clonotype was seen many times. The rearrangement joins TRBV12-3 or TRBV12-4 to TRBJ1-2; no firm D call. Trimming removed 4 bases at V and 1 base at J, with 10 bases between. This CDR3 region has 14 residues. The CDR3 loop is CASSYRDGNYGYTF. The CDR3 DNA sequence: TGTGCCAGCAGTTACCGGGATGGTAACTATGGCTACACCTTC.

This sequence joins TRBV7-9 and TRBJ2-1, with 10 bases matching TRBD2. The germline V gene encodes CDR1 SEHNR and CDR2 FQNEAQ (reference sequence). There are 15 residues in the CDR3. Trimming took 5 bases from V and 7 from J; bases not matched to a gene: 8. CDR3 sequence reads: CASSGTSGAPNEQFF. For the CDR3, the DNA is TGTGCCAGCAGCGGCACTAGCGGGGCACCTAATGAGCAGTTCTTC.

CDR3 loop: CATSWGGTGSGNTIYF. The CDR3 DNA sequence: TGTGCCACCAGCTGGGGGGGGACAGGCTCTGGAAACACCATATATTTT. The rearrangement joins TRBV15 to TRBJ1-3; 8 nucleotides align to TRBD1. V lost 5 bases to trimming and J lost 0 bases; unmatched junction nucleotides: 6. The CDR3 runs to 16 residues. Germline V lookup: CDR1 LNHNV, CDR2 YYDKDF (reference sequence). The variable domain in full, with the rest retrieved from reference TRBV15 and TRBJ1-3, is DAMVIQNPRYQVTQFGKPVTLSCSQTLNHNVMYWYQQKSSQAPKLLFHYYDKDFNNEADTPDNFQSRRPNTSFCFLDIRSPGLGDTAMYLCATSWGGTGSGNTIYFGEGSWLTVV.

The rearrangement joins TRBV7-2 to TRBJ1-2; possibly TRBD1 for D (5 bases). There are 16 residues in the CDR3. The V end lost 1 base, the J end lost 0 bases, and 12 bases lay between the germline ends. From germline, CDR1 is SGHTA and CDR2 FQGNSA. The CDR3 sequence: CASSLGGGATNYGYTF. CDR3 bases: TGTGCCAGCAGCTTAGGTGGAGGGGCGACTAACTATGGCTACACCTTC. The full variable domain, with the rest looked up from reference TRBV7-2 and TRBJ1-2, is GAGVSQSPSNKVTEKGKDVELRCDPISGHTALYWYRQSLGQGLEFLIYFQGNSAPDKSGLPSDRFSAERTGGSVSTLTIQRTQQEDSAVYLCASSLGGGATNYGYTFGSGTRLTVV.

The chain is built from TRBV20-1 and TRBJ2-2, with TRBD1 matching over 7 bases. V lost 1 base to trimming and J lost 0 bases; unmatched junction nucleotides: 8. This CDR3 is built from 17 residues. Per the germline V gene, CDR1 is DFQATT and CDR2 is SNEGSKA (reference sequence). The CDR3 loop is CSARVGTGTANTGELFF. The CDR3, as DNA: TGCAGTGCTAGAGTAGGGACGGGGACAGCGAACACCGGGGAGCTGTTTTTT.

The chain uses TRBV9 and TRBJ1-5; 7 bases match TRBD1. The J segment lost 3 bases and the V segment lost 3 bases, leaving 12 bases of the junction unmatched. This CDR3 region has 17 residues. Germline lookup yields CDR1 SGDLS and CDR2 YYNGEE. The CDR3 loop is CASSDGDSAGINQPQHF. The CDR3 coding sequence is TGTGCCAGCAGCGATGGGGACAGCGCCGGGATCAATCAGCCCCAGCATTTT. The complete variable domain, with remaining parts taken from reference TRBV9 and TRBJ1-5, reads DSGVTQTPKHLITATGQRVTLRCSPRSGDLSVYWYQQSLDQGLQFLIQYYNGEERAKGNILERFSAQQFPDLHSELNLSSLELGDSALYFCASSDGDSAGINQPQHFGDGTRLSIL.

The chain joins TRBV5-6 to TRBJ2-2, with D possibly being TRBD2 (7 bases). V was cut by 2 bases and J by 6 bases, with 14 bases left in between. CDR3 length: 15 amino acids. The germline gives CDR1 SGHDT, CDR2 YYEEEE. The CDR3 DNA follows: TGTGCCAGCAGCTTTTGGGGGGGGGCCGCCGGGGAGCTGTTTTTT. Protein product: CASSFWGGAAGELFF.

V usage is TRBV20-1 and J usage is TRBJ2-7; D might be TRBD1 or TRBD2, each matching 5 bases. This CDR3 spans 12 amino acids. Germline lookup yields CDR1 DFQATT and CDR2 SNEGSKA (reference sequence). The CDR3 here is CSGARGTYEQYF. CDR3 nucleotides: TGCAGCGGGGCTCGGGGCACCTACGAGCAGTACTTC.

The CDR3 spells CASSQIGDEQFF. The CDR3 DNA reads as TGCGCCAGCAGCCAAATAGGAGATGAGCAGTTCTTC. The rearrangement uses TRBV4-3 and TRBJ2-1, with D unclear. CDR3 length equals 12 residues. Germline CDR1 reads LGHNA; CDR2 reads YSLEER. The V end was cut by 2 bases, the J end by 8 bases, with 7 bases between.

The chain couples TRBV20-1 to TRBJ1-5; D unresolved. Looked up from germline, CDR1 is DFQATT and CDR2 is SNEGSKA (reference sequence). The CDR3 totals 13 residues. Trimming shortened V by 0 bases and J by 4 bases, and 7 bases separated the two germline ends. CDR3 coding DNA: TGCAGTGCTAGAGATGCAAATAATCAGCCCCAGCATTTT. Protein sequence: CSARDANNQPQHF.

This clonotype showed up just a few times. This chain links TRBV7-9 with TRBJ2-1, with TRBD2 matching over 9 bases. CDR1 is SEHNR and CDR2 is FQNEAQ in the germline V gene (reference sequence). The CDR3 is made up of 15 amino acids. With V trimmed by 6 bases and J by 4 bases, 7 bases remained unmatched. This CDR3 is CASRTTSGLYNEQFF. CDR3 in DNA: TGTGCCAGCAGAACGACTAGCGGTCTATACAATGAGCAGTTCTTC.

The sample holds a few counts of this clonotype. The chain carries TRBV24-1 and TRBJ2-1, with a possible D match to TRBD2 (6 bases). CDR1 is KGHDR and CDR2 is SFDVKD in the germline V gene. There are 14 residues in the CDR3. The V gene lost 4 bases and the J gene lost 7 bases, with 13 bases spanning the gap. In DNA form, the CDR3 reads TGTGCCACCAGTGAGACGGGAGCAGGGAATGAGCAGTTCTTC. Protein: CATSETGAGNEQFF.

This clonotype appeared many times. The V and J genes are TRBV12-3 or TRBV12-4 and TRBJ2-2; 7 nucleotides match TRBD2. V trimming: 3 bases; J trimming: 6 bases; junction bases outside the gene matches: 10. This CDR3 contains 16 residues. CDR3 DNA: TGTGCCAGCAGTTTGGGTGTTGCTAGCGGTCCCGGGGAGCTGTTTTTT. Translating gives CASSLGVASGPGELFF.

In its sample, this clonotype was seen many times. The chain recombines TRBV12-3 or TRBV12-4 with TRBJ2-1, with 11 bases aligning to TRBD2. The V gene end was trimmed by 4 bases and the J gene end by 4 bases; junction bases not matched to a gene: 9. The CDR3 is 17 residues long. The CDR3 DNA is TGTGCCAGCAGTTCCCCCTTTAGCGGGGGGGATTACAATGAGCAGTTCTTC. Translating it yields CASSSPFSGGDYNEQFF.

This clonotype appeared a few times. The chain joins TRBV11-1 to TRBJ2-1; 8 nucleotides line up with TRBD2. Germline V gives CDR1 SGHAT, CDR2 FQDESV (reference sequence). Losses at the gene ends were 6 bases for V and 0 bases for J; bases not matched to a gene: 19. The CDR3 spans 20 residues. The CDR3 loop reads CASRPTGTSVTPYSYNEQFF. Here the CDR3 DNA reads TGTGCCAGCAGACCTACCGGGACTAGTGTAACACCCTACTCCTACAATGAGCAGTTCTTC.

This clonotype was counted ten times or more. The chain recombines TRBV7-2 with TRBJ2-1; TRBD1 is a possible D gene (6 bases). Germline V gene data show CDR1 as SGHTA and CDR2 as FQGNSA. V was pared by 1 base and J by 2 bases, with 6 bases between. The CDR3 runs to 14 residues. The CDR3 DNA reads TGTGCCAGCAGCTTAGGGACAGCCTACAATGAGCAGTTCTTC. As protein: CASSLGTAYNEQFF. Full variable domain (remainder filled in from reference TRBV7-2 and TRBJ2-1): GAGVSQSPSNKVTEKGKDVELRCDPISGHTALYWYRQSLGQGLEFLIYFQGNSAPDKSGLPSDRFSAERTGGSVSTLTIQRTQQEDSAVYLCASSLGTAYNEQFFGPGTRLTVL.

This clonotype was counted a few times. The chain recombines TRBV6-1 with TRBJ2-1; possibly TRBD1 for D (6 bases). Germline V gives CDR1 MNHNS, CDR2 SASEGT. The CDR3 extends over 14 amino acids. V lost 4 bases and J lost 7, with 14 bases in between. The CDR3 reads CASSARTAENEQFF. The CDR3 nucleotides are TGTGCCAGCAGTGCCCGGACAGCAGAAAATGAGCAGTTCTTC.

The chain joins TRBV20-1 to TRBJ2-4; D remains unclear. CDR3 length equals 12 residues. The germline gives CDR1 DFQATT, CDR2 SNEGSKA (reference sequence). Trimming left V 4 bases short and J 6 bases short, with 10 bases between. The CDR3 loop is CSAIGIRNIQYF. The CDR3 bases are TGCAGTGCTATAGGGATAAGAAACATTCAGTACTTC.

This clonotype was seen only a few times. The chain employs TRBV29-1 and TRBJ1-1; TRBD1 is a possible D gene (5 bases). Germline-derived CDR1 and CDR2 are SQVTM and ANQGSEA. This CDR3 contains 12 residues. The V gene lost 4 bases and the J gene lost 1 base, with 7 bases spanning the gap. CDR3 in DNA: TGCAGCGTTGGGGGCAGGAACACTGAAGCTTTCTTT. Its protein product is CSVGGRNTEAFF.

The CDR3 region is CASSQHQGAANEKLFF. In nucleotides, the CDR3 is TGTGCCAGCAGTCAACACCAGGGGGCGGCTAATGAAAAACTGTTTTTT. This chain uses TRBV6-1 with TRBJ1-4; 8 bases map to TRBD1. CDR3 length equals 16 residues. From germline, CDR1 is MNHNS and CDR2 SASEGT. V shed 5 bases, J shed 3 bases, and the junction held 8 bases outside the gene matches.

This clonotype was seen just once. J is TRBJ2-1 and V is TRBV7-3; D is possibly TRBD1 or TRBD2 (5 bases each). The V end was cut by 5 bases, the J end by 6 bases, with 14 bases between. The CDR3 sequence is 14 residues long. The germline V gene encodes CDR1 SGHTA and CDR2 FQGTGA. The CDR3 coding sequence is TGTGCCAGCAGCACAGGCGCGGGCGGCAATGAGCAGTTCTTC. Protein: CASSTGAGGNEQFF.

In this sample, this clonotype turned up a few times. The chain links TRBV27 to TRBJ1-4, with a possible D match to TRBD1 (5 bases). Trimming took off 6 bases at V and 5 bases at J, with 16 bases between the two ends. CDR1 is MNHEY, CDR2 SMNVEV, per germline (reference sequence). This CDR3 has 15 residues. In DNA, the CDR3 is TGTGCCAGCAGCCTTACCCCGGGACTGAATGAAAAACTGTTTTTT. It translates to CASSLTPGLNEKLFF.

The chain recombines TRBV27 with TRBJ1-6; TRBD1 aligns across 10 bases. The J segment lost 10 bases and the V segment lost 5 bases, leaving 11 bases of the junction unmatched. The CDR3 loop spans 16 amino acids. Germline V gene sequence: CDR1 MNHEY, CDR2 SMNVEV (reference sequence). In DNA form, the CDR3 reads TGTGCCAGCAGTCCCCAAGGGACAGGGGTAGGATCACCCCTCCACTTT. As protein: CASSPQGTGVGSPLHF.

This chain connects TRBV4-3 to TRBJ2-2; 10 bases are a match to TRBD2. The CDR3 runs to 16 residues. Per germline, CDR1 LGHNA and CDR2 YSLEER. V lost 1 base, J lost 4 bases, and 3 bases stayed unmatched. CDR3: CASSQVLAGLTGELFF. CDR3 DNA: TGCGCCAGCAGCCAAGTACTAGCGGGACTCACCGGGGAGCTGTTTTTT.

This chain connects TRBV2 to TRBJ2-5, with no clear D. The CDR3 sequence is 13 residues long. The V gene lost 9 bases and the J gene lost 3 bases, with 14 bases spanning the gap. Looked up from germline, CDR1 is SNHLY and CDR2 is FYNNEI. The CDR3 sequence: CASQAASKETQYF. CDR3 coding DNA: TGTGCCAGTCAGGCGGCTAGTAAAGAGACCCAGTACTTC.

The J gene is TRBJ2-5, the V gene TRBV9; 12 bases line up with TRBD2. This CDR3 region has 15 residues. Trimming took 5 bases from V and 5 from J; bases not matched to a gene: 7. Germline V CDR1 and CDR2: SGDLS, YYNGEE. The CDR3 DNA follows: TGTGCCAGCAGGCCCGGACTAGCGGGACAGGAGACCCAGTACTTC. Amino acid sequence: CASRPGLAGQETQYF.

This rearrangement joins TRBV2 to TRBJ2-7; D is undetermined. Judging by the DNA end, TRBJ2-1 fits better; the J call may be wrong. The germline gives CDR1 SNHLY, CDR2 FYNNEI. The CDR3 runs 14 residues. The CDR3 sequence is CASLKESSTYEQFF. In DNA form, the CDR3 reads TGTGCCAGCTTAAAGGAGTCGAGTACCTACGAGCAGTTCTTC.

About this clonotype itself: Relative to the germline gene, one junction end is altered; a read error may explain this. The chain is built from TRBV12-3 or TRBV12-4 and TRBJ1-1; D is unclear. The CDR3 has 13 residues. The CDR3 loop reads CASSEEMNAEAFF. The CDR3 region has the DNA TGTGCCAGCAGTGAAGAGATGAACGCTGAAGCTTTCTTT.